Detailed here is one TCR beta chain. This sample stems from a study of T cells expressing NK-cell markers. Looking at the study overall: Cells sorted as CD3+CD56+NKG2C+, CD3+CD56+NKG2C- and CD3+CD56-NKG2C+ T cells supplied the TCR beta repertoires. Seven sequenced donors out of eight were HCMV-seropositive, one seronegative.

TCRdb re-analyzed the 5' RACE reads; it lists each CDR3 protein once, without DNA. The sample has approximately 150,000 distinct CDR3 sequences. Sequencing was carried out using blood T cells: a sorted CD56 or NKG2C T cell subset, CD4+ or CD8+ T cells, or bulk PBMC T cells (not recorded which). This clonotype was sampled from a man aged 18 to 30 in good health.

The CDR3 reads CASSRIGGTAYQETQYF. The chain carries TRBV4-2 and TRBJ2-5; TCRdb picks TRBD1, but there is no DNA to check that call. Germline V gives CDR1 LGHNA, CDR2 YNFKEQ. This CDR3 is built from 17 residues.